A single sample gave rise to the 31 T cell receptor beta chains below, sequenced in a study of cytomegalovirus exposure and HLA in healthy donors. PCR amplification relied on 60 Vbeta primers (plus 13 Jbeta primers). TCRdb's copy holds only in-frame clones and misses some; the assay was immunoSEQ multiplex PCR. The table includes 100,000 or so clones, more than 65% detected once. The source material was PBMCs. Receptor source: a woman aged 18-29 years in good health and CMV-seropositive.

This clone was picked up a small number of times. The chain recombines TRBV18 with TRBJ2-6; possible D gene TRBD2, 7 bases. Germline lookup yields CDR1 KGHSH and CDR2 LQKENI. The CDR3 sequence is 15 residues long. Trimming shortened V by 8 bases and J by 2 bases, and 13 bases separated the two germline ends. The CDR3 spells CASRSGGAGANVLTF. The CDR3 nucleotides read TGTGCCAGCCGCTCGGGGGGCGCTGGGGCCAACGTCCTGACTTTC.

The chain combines TRBV19 with TRBJ1-5; D ambiguous. The CDR3 consists of 13 residues. Germline values: CDR1 LNHDA, CDR2 SQIVND (reference sequence). Trimming removed 5 bases at V and 5 bases at J, with 10 bases between. Here the CDR3 reads CASSDSGYQPQHF. CDR3 bases: TGTGCCAGTAGTGATTCAGGCTATCAGCCCCAGCATTTT.

The chain couples TRBV29-1 to TRBJ2-1; D might be TRBD1 (5 bases). V was pared by 5 bases and J by 0 bases, with 14 bases between. Germline CDR1 and CDR2: SQVTM and ANQGSEA. The CDR3 is made up of 15 amino acids. DNA for the CDR3: TGCAGCGTTACAGGAAACCCAAGCTCCTACAATGAGCAGTTCTTC. It yields the protein CSVTGNPSSYNEQFF.

The V call is TRBV4-3, the J call TRBJ2-7; 8 bases are a match to TRBD1. CDR1 LGHNA and CDR2 YSLEER come from the germline V gene. With 1 base clipped from V and 4 bases from J, the junction kept 6 bases outside the gene matches. The CDR3 is made up of 15 amino acids. Here the CDR3 DNA reads TGCGCCAGCAGCCAAGGTCAGGGGGCTGAATACGAGCAGTACTTC. It yields the protein CASSQGQGAEYEQYF.

V is TRBV5-1 and J is TRBJ1-4; TRBD1 matches at 7 bases. The junction had 7 bases not matched to a gene; V was cut back by 4 bases and J by 7 bases. The CDR3 has 14 amino acids. Germline V gene lookup returns CDR1 SGHRS and CDR2 YFSETQ. In nucleotides, the CDR3 is TGCGCCAGCAGCACAGGGGCGGAAAGTGAAAAACTGTTTTTT. Residues: CASSTGAESEKLFF.

The V call is TRBV29-1, the J call TRBJ1-1; D uncertain. CDR1 SQVTM and CDR2 ANQGSEA come from the germline V gene. Trimming took 4 bases from V and 4 from J, leaving 7 bases between them. The CDR3 runs 11 residues. CDR3 sequence: CSVGRSTEAFF. CDR3 bases: TGCAGCGTTGGAAGGAGCACTGAAGCTTTCTTT.

CDR3 sequence: CASSFGVSGKNEQFF. Written as DNA, the CDR3 is TGTGCCAGCAGCTTTGGTGTTAGCGGGAAGAATGAGCAGTTCTTC. J is TRBJ2-1 and V is TRBV5-4; 8 bases match TRBD2. Trimming at V came to 2 bases and at J to 7 bases, leaving 8 bases not matched to a gene. The CDR3 is made up of 15 amino acids. Germline CDR1 reads SGHNT; CDR2 reads YYREEE (reference sequence).

The chain uses TRBV5-4 and TRBJ2-3; D remains unclear. Germline assignment: CDR1 SGHNT and CDR2 YYREEE (reference sequence). The CDR3 length is 14 residues. Between the trimmed V and J ends, which lost 4 bases and 0 bases, there was a span of 9 bases. CDR3 protein: CASSRSVSTDTQYF. The CDR3 region has the DNA TGTGCCAGCAGCAGAAGCGTAAGCACAGATACGCAGTATTTT.

The CDR3 DNA sequence: TGTGCCAGCAGCCCGAACCCCGCGAGCAGGGCAGATGGCTACACCTTC. Translation gives CASSPNPASRADGYTF. V is TRBV7-2 and J is TRBJ1-2, with a tentative D call TRBD1 (5 bases). The CDR3 extends over 16 amino acids. Trimming left V 5 bases short and J 6 bases short, with 22 bases between. Germline CDR1 reads SGHTA; CDR2 reads FQGNSA.

This sequence joins TRBV7-8 and TRBJ2-1, with D maybe TRBD2 (6 bases). Germline CDR1 SGHVS, CDR2 FQNEAQ. This CDR3 spans 13 amino acids. Trimming cost V 3 bases and J 5 bases, with 8 bases left between them. CDR3 residues: CASSFGLNNEQFF. DNA of the CDR3: TGTGCCAGCAGCTTCGGACTAAACAATGAGCAGTTCTTC.

This sequence joins TRBV6-5 and TRBJ1-1; D may be TRBD1 (5 bases). The CDR3 runs to 13 residues. Germline V gene sequence: CDR1 MNHEY, CDR2 SVGAGI. Trimming took off 6 bases at V and 4 bases at J, with 12 bases between the two ends. The CDR3 protein is CASRDSLLTEAFF. DNA of the CDR3: TGTGCCAGCAGAGACAGCTTACTCACTGAAGCTTTCTTT.

J is TRBJ2-7 and V is TRBV6-6; no clear D gene. The germline CDR1 and CDR2 sequences are MNHNY and SVGAGI (reference sequence). V was pared by 6 bases and J by 4 bases, with 13 bases between. This CDR3 contains 13 residues. The CDR3 loop is CASSPGKGYEQYF. The CDR3, as DNA: TGTGCCAGCAGCCCAGGTAAAGGTTACGAGCAGTACTTC.

The chain combines TRBV7-8 with TRBJ1-1, with D hard to call. With 3 bases removed from V and 3 bases from J, the gap between germline ends came to 8 bases. CDR3 size: 13 residues. Per the germline V gene, CDR1 is SGHVS and CDR2 is FQNEAQ. The CDR3 loop is CASSFWRDTEAFF. CDR3 nucleotide sequence: TGTGCCAGCAGCTTTTGGAGGGACACTGAAGCTTTCTTT.

The chain joins TRBV2 to TRBJ2-1; D is perhaps TRBD2 (6 bases). V was trimmed by 5 bases and J by 3 bases, leaving 14 bases between them. Germline-derived CDR1 and CDR2 are SNHLY and FYNNEI. The CDR3 extends over 15 amino acids. CDR3 in amino acids: CASSRDSPLYNEQFF. The CDR3 DNA is TGTGCCAGCAGTAGGGACTCACCCCTCTACAATGAGCAGTTCTTC.

The V call is TRBV12-5, the J call TRBJ2-7; 12 positions match TRBD1. CDR3 length: 17 residues. V lost 2 bases to trimming and J lost 4 bases; unmatched junction nucleotides: 9. Germline assignment: CDR1 LGHNT and CDR2 FRNRAP. This CDR3 reads CASGLNPGTGGGYEQYF. The DNA for the CDR3 is TGTGCTAGTGGTTTGAACCCCGGGACAGGGGGCGGGTACGAGCAGTACTTC.

This chain connects TRBV28 to TRBJ2-7; 8 bases match TRBD2. Germline V gene sequence: CDR1 MDHEN, CDR2 SYDVKM. With V trimmed by 7 bases and J by 3 bases, 5 bases remained unmatched. The CDR3 has 13 amino acids. CDR3 coding DNA: TGTGCCAGCAAACCAGCGGGGGTCTACGAGCAGTACTTC. Protein product: CASKPAGVYEQYF.

V is TRBV4-3 and J is TRBJ1-4, with 9 bases lining up with TRBD1. The V and J ends lost 4 bases and 6 bases, in that order; junction bases with no gene match: 3. Per the germline V gene, CDR1 is LGHNA and CDR2 is YSLEER. The CDR3 totals 14 residues. CDR3 coding DNA: TGCGCCAGCAGCCCCCGGACAGGGGATGAAAAACTGTTTTTT. This encodes CASSPRTGDEKLFF.

The CDR3 sequence: CASSPSLNTEAFF. CDR3 sequence (DNA): TGTGCCAGCAGTCCCTCTTTGAACACTGAAGCTTTCTTT. The chain couples TRBV27 to TRBJ1-1; the D is unclear. Germline lookup yields CDR1 MNHEY and CDR2 SMNVEV (reference sequence). Trimming removed 5 bases at V and 0 bases at J, with 7 bases between. This CDR3 comprises 13 residues.

The chain is built from TRBV10-3 and TRBJ1-1, with 7 bases matching TRBD1. CDR1 and CDR2 (germline): ENHRY, SYGVKD. This CDR3 contains 12 residues. The J segment lost 7 bases and the V segment lost 11 bases, leaving 10 bases of the junction unmatched. CDR3 amino acids: CALQTGAGEAFF. As DNA, the CDR3 is TGTGCCCTCCAAACAGGGGCCGGTGAAGCTTTCTTT.

The chain has TRBV4-1 and TRBJ2-7; 9 bases are a match to TRBD1. The germline gives CDR1 MGHRA, CDR2 YSYEKL. The length of the CDR3 is 16 residues. With 0 bases clipped from V and 0 bases from J, the junction kept 3 bases outside the gene matches. CDR3 amino acids: CASSQDWGQGSYEQYF. DNA for the CDR3: TGCGCCAGCAGCCAAGATTGGGGACAGGGCTCCTACGAGCAGTACTTC.

This chain connects TRBV4-3 to TRBJ2-1; TRBD2 matches 11 bases. Trimming took 0 bases from V and 4 from J; bases not matched to a gene: 8. In germline, CDR1 is LGHNA, CDR2 YSLEER. The CDR3 totals 18 residues. The CDR3 DNA sequence: TGCGCCAGCAGCCAAGATTGGCCTAGCGGGAGGTATTACAATGAGCAGTTCTTC. This gives the protein CASSQDWPSGRYYNEQFF.

V and J are TRBV15 and TRBJ1-1; TRBD1 is a possible D gene (5 bases). V lost 0 bases, J lost 1 base, and 9 bases lay in between. CDR1 is LNHNV and CDR2 is YYDKDF in the germline V gene (reference sequence). The CDR3 extends over 15 amino acids. The CDR3: CATSRDPTGNTEAFF. CDR3 DNA: TGTGCCACCAGCAGAGACCCTACAGGGAACACTGAAGCTTTCTTT.

The gene calls are TRBV7-3 and TRBJ2-5; D unresolved. The V end was cut by 0 bases, the J end by 1 base, with 9 bases between. The CDR3 is made up of 15 amino acids. CDR1 is SGHTA, CDR2 FQGTGA, per germline. In nucleotides, the CDR3 is TGTGCCAGCAGCTTAACGTTTGGCACCCAAGAGACCCAGTACTTC. Protein sequence: CASSLTFGTQETQYF.

The chain carries TRBV2 and TRBJ2-2; TRBD2 matches 8 bases. Germline CDR1 SNHLY, CDR2 FYNNEI. The CDR3 has 14 amino acids. Unmatched junction bases numbered 3, after V lost 5 bases and J lost 4 bases. CDR3 nucleotide sequence: TGTGCCAGCAGTCCGACTAGCGTCACCGGGGAGCTGTTTTTT. It specifies CASSPTSVTGELFF. The entire variable domain, with the rest obtained from reference TRBV2 and TRBJ2-2, is as follows: EPEVTQTPSHQVTQMGQEVILRCVPISNHLYFYWYRQILGQKVEFLVSFYNNEISEKSEIFDDQFSVERPDGSNFTLKIRSTKLEDSAMYFCASSPTSVTGELFFGEGSRLTVL.

The chain combines TRBV20-1 with TRBJ2-1, with D unresolved. Germline assignment: CDR1 DFQATT and CDR2 SNEGSKA (reference sequence). V lost 2 bases and J lost 9, with 8 bases in between. The length of the CDR3 is 11 residues. The CDR3 nucleotides are TGCAGTGCTAGATCGTGGAGTGAGCAGTTCTTC. Translated: CSARSWSEQFF.

V and J are TRBV6-5 and TRBJ2-7; TRBD2 aligns across 11 bases. The length of the CDR3 is 14 residues. Trimming removed 6 bases from V and 4 bases from J; junction bases left unmatched: 5. From germline, CDR1 is MNHEY and CDR2 SVGAGI. CDR3 residues: CASREGLAEYEQYF. In DNA form, the CDR3 reads TGTGCCAGCAGAGAGGGACTAGCGGAATACGAGCAGTACTTC.

The chain combines TRBV11-2 with TRBJ2-7; 8 nucleotides align to TRBD1. Germline assignment: CDR1 SGHAT and CDR2 FQNNGV. V trimming: 7 bases; J trimming: 2 bases; junction bases outside the gene matches: 1. CDR3 length: 12 residues. The CDR3 DNA reads TGTGCCAGCAAGGGACAGGCCTACGAGCAGTACTTC. Its protein is CASKGQAYEQYF.

V is TRBV7-2 and J is TRBJ2-2; 11 bases are shared with TRBD2. In germline, CDR1 is SGHTA, CDR2 FQGNSA. Trimming cost V 3 bases and J 7 bases; bases outside gene matches: 7. This CDR3 region has 16 residues. CDR3 nucleotides: TGTGCCAGCAGCTTTGGGGGACTAGCGGCTAGCGGGGAGCTGTTTTTT. Residues: CASSFGGLAASGELFF.

In its sample, this clone ranks as medium-sized. At the DNA level, this CDR3 is encoded by other sequences in the same sample as well. The J gene is TRBJ2-3, the V gene TRBV5-1; 7 bases are a match to TRBD2. CDR1 is SGHRS and CDR2 is YFSETQ in the germline V gene. The CDR3 consists of 14 residues. Germline trimming cut 2 bases from V and 3 bases from J; bases unmatched to any gene: 3. The CDR3 DNA reads TGCGCCAGCAGCTTAGGCGGGGGTACAGATACGCAGTATTTT. Its protein product is CASSLGGGTDTQYF.

The V call is TRBV29-1, the J call TRBJ1-1, with a possible D match to TRBD1 (6 bases). This CDR3 is 12 amino acids long. Germline loops: CDR1 SQVTM, CDR2 ANQGSEA. The V gene lost 3 bases and the J gene lost 11 bases, with 16 bases spanning the gap. CDR3 sequence: CSVEAGDTVAFF. CDR3 nucleotides: TGCAGCGTTGAGGCAGGGGACACGGTGGCTTTCTTT.

This clone occurred a few times. V gene TRBV4-2 combines with J gene TRBJ2-3; tentative D call: TRBD2 (6 bases). The V gene's germline CDR1 is LGHNA and CDR2 YNFKEQ. Trimming pared 1 base from V and 0 bases from J, leaving 8 bases between. The CDR3 sequence is 15 residues long. The DNA of the CDR3 is TGTGCCAGCAGCCAAGGGGGAGGAAGCACAGATACGCAGTATTTT. Residues: CASSQGGGSTDTQYF.